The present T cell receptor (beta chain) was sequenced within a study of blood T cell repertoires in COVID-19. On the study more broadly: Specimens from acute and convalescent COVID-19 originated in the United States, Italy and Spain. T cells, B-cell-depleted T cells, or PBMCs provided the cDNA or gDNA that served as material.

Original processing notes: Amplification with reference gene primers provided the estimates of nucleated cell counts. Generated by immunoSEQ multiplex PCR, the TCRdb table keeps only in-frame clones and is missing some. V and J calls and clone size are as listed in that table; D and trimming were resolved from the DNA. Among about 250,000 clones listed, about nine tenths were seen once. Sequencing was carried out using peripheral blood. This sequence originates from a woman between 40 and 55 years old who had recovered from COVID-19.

The CDR3: CASNWGLTDTQYF. CDR3 DNA: TGTGCCAGCAATTGGGGGCTAACAGATACGCAGTATTTT. The gene calls are TRBV7-2 and TRBJ2-3; possibly TRBD1 for D (6 bases). Germline loops: CDR1 SGHTA, CDR2 FQGNSA. The V and J ends lost 7 bases and 3 bases respectively, with 11 bases between them. CDR3 length equals 13 residues.